This T cell receptor beta chain stems from a study of blood T cell repertoires in COVID-19. Study details: COVID-19 samples, acute and convalescent, were from the United States, Italy and Spain. T cells, B-cell-depleted T cells, or PBMCs provided the cDNA or gDNA that served as material.

CDR3 size: 13 residues. The J segment lost 6 bases and the V segment lost 4 bases, leaving 4 bases of the junction unmatched. Germline assignment: CDR1 SGHNT and CDR2 YYREEE (reference sequence). In the authors' workflow: Using reference gene primer amplification, nucleated cell counts were estimated. Sequencing used immunoSEQ multiplex PCR; TCRdb keeps in-frame clones, though not all of them. V and J calls and clone size are given by that table; D and trimming were obtained from the DNA. The profile shows about 160,000 clones, about 88% of them singletons. J is TRBJ2-7 and V is TRBV5-4; 10 bases are a match to TRBD1. This clonotype was obtained from a woman older than 75 with acute or convalescent COVID-19. Material: peripheral blood. The CDR3 nucleotides are TGTGCCAGCAGCCGCGGACAGGGGGGCGAGCAGTACTTC. This codes for CASSRGQGGEQYF.